One T cell receptor (beta chain) is described in this entry. As yet, its antigen is unknown. The CDR3 runs to 11 residues. CDR1 and CDR2 (germline): MDHEN, SYDVKM. The V end lost 6 bases, the J end lost 8 bases, and 7 bases lay between the germline ends. Here immunoSEQ multiplex PCR was the method, and the copy in TCRdb shows in-frame clones only, minus some. Of fewer than 85,000 clones listed, approximately 92% are singletons. The data originate from a study of T cell responses to AZD1222 COVID-19 vaccine. Background on the study: Pooled in the analysis were second doses at about 4 or about 12 weeks. Regarding the study as a whole: Among vaccine-associated CD4 TCRs, coverage spanned spike, with dominance at 160-218 and 743-854.

This receptor was taken from an adult in good health. V is TRBV28 and J is TRBJ1-4, with no clear D. Sequenced material: peripheral blood, taken on day 0 of AZD1222 vaccination. In DNA, the CDR3 is TGTGCCAGCAGCCAAGAGGAAAAACTGTTTTTT. Protein: CASSQEEKLFF.